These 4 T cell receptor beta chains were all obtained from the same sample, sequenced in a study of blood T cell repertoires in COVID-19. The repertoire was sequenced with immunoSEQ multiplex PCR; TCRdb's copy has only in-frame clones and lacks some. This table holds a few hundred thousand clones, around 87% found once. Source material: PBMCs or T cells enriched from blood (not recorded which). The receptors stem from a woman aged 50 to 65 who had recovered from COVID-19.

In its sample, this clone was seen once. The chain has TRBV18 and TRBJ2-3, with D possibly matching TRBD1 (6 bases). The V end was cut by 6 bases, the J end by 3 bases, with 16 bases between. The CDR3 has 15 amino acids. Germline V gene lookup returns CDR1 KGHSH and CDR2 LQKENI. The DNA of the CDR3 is TGTGCCAGCTCGCTACAACAGGGTGCGACAGATACGCAGTATTTT. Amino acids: CASSLQQGATDTQYF.

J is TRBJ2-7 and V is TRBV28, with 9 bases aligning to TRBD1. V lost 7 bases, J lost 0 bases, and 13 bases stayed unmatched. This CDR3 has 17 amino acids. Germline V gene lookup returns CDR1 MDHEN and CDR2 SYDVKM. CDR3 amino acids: CASTPDRGSHSSYEQYF. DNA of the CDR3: TGTGCCAGCACCCCAGACAGGGGGAGCCATAGCTCCTACGAGCAGTACTTC. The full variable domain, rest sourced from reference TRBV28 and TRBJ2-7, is DVKVTQSSRYLVKRTGEKVFLECVQDMDHENMFWYRQDPGLGLRLIYFSYDVKMKEKGDIPEGYSVSREKKERFSLILESASTNQTSMYLCASTPDRGSHSSYEQYFGPGTRLTVT.

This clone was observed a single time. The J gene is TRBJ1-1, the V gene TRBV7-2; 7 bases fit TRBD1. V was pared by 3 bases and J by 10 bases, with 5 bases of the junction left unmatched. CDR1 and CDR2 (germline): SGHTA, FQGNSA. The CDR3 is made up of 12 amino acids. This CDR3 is CASSLEGGRAFF. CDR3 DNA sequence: TGTGCCAGCAGCTTGGAAGGGGGCAGAGCTTTCTTT.

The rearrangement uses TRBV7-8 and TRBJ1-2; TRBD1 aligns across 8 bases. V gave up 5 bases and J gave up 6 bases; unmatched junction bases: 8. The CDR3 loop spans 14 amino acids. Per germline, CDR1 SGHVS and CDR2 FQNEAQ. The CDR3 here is CASSVRGRGDGYTF. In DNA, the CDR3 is TGTGCCAGCAGCGTCAGGGGGCGCGGGGATGGCTACACCTTC.